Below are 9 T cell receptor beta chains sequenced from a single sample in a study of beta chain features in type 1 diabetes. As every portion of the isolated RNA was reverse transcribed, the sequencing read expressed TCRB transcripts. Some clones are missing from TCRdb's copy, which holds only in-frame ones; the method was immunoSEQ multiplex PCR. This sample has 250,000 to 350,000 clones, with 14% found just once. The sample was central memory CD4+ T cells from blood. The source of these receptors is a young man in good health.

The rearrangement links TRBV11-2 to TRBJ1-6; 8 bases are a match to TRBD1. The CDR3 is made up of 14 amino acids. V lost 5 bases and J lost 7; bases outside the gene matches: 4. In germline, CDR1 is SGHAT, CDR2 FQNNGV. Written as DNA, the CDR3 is TGTGCCAGCAGCAGACAGGGGCGGAATTCACCCCTCCACTTT. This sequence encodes CASSRQGRNSPLHF.

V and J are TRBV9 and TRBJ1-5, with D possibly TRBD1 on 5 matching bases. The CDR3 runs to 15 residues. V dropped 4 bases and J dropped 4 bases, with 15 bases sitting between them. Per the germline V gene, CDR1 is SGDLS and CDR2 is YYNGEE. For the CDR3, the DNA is TGTGCCAGCAGCTTTAGGGACGGTGGGAATCAGCCCCAGCATTTT. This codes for CASSFRDGGNQPQHF. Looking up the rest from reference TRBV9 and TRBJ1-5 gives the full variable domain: DSGVTQTPKHLITATGQRVTLRCSPRSGDLSVYWYQQSLDQGLQFLIQYYNGEERAKGNILERFSAQQFPDLHSELNLSSLELGDSALYFCASSFRDGGNQPQHFGDGTRLSIL.

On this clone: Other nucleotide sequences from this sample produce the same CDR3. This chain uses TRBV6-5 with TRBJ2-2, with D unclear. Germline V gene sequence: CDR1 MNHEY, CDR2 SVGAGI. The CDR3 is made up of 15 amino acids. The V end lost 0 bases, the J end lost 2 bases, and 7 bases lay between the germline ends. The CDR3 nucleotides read TGTGCCAGCAGTTACTCATCAGGAAACACCGGGGAGCTGTTTTTT. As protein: CASSYSSGNTGELFF.

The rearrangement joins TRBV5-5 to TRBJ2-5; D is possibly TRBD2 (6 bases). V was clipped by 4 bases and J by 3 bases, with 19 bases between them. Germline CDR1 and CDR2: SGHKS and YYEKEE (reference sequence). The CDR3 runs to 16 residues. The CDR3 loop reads CASSQAGGGSEETQYF. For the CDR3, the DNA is TGTGCCAGCAGCCAGGCGGGTGGAGGGAGCGAAGAGACCCAGTACTTC.

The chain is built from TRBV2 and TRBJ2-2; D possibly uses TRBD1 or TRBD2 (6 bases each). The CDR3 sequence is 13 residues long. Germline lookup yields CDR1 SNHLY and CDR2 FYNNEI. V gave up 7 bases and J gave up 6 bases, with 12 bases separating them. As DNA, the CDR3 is TGTGCCAGCATGAGGAGGGGGGCCGGGGAGCTGTTTTTT. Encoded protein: CASMRRGAGELFF.

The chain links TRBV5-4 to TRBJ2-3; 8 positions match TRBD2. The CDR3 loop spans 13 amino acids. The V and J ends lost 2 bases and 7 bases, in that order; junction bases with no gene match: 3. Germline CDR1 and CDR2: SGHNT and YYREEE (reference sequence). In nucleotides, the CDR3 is TGTGCCAGCAGCTTAGGGACTAGTAATACGCAGTATTTT. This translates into CASSLGTSNTQYF.

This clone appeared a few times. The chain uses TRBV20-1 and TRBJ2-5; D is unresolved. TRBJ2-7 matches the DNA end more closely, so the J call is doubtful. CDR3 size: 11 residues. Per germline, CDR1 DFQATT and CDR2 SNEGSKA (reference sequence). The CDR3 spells CSAPGTYEQYF. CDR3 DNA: TGCAGTGCTCCAGGCACCTACGAGCAGTACTTC.

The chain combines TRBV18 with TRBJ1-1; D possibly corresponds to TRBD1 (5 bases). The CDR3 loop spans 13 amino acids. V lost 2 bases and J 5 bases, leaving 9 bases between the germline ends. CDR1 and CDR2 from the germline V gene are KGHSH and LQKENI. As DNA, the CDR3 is TGTGCCAGCTCACCATTGGCAGGGACTGAAGCTTTCTTT. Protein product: CASSPLAGTEAFF.

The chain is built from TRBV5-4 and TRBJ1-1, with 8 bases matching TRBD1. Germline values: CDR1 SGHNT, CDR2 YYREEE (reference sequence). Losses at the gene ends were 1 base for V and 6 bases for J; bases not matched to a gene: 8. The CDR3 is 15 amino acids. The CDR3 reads CASSLQGARHSEAFF. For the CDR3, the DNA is TGTGCCAGCAGCTTGCAGGGGGCGCGGCATTCTGAAGCTTTCTTT.